The clone carrying this T cell receptor (beta chain) was detected a few times. This entry comes from a study of blood T cell repertoires in COVID-19. About the study: Specimens from acute and convalescent COVID-19 originated in the United States, Italy and Spain. T cells, B-cell-depleted T cells, or PBMCs provided the cDNA or gDNA that served as material.

Libraries were prepared by immunoSEQ multiplex PCR; TCRdb keeps only in-frame clonotypes and omits some of them. Found here are over 150,000 clones, about four fifths of them singletons; the top ten hold 12% to 15%. With 7 bases removed from V and 3 bases from J, the gap between germline ends came to 9 bases. Germline-derived CDR1 and CDR2 are MGHDK and SYGVNS. The CDR3 totals 12 residues. Material: peripheral blood. The source of this sequence is a man in his late teens or twenties with active or convalescent COVID-19. The V and J genes are TRBV25-1 and TRBJ1-1; D is undetermined. The CDR3 is CASKGGYTEAFF. CDR3 nucleotides: TGTGCCAGCAAAGGCGGATACACTGAAGCTTTCTTT.